Listed here is a single TCR beta chain. V shed 0 bases and J 6 bases; nucleotides not matched to a gene: 7. This CDR3 is built from 16 residues. CDR1 and CDR2 from the germline V gene are SGHRS and YFSETQ. TCRdb's table, derived via immunoSEQ multiplex PCR, lists solely in-frame clones and lacks some. Of approximately 250,000 clones in the sample, 75% to 85% were seen once. The sample is drawn from a study of blood T cell repertoires in COVID-19. Background on the study: The origin of the acute and convalescent COVID-19 samples was the United States, Italy and Spain. Nucleic acid was either cDNA or gDNA, and it came from T cells, B-cell-depleted T cells, or PBMCs.

The TCR sequence derives from a human donor in a cohort sampled during active COVID-19. The sample consisted of peripheral blood. This chain joins TRBV5-1 and TRBJ2-2; 8 bases are shared with TRBD1. The CDR3 nucleotides are TGCGCCAGCAGCTTGGGTGGACAGGGAAATTCCGGGGAGCTGTTTTTT. It is translated as CASSLGGQGNSGELFF.